Below are 4 T cell receptor beta chains sequenced from a single sample in a study of cytomegalovirus exposure and HLA in healthy donors. 60 Vbeta and 13 Jbeta primers were used in PCR. The repertoire was sequenced with immunoSEQ multiplex PCR; TCRdb's copy has only in-frame clones and lacks some. The table for this sample gives approximately 120,000 clones. Sequenced input: PBMCs. All receptors derive from a man aged 40-49 years in good health and CMV-seronegative.

The rearrangement uses TRBV5-1 and TRBJ2-7; 12 bases are shared with TRBD1. This CDR3 contains 14 residues. The germline V gene has CDR1 SGHRS and CDR2 YFSETQ. V lost 4 bases and J lost 2; bases outside the gene matches: 1. CDR3 sequence: CASSGTGGPYEQYF. The CDR3 DNA sequence: TGCGCCAGCAGCGGGACAGGGGGCCCCTACGAGCAGTACTTC.

The chain is built from TRBV7-2 and TRBJ2-1, with 9 bases identical to TRBD1. Germline-derived CDR1 and CDR2 are SGHTA and FQGNSA. The junction had 5 bases not matched to a gene; V was cut back by 4 bases and J by 4 bases. The CDR3 length is 15 residues. CDR3 sequence (DNA): TGTGCCAGCAGCTCGGACAGGGGAACATACAATGAGCAGTTCTTC. As protein: CASSSDRGTYNEQFF.

V is TRBV7-2 and J is TRBJ1-1; D possibly corresponds to TRBD1 (5 bases). The CDR3 runs 14 residues. V was pared by 5 bases and J by 6 bases, with 16 bases between. CDR1 and CDR2 from the germline V gene are SGHTA and FQGNSA. The CDR3 sequence is CASSHGGGSAEAFF. The CDR3 DNA follows: TGTGCCAGCAGCCACGGGGGAGGGTCCGCTGAAGCTTTCTTT.

The rearrangement links TRBV6-1 to TRBJ1-3; D call uncertain. CDR3 length equals 14 residues. The V end lost 6 bases, the J end lost 2 bases, and 11 bases lay between the germline ends. CDR1 and CDR2 (germline): MNHNS, SASEGT. The CDR3 nucleotides are TGTGCCAGCAGGCCCCGCGGGACTGGAAACACCATATATTTT. It translates to CASRPRGTGNTIYF.